Each of the 2 T cell receptor beta chains below was sequenced from the same sample in a study of control samples from healthy donors and cancer patients. Here immunoSEQ multiplex PCR was the method, and the copy in TCRdb shows in-frame clones only, minus some. The sample has about 150,000 clones, more than 85% seen once. What was sequenced was blood. The origin of the receptors is a man aged 50 or older in good health.

For the CDR3, the DNA is TGTGCCAGCAGTCGACTAGCCAACACGGGCGAGCAGTACTTC. The encoded protein is CASSRLANTGEQYF. V usage is TRBV6-5 and J usage is TRBJ2-7, with 7 bases that match TRBD2. Per the germline V gene, CDR1 is MNHEY and CDR2 is SVGAGI. V was clipped by 5 bases and J by 6 bases; unmatched bases: 10. The length of the CDR3 is 14 residues.

The V call is TRBV11-2, the J call TRBJ2-7; unclear D gene. The germline CDR1 and CDR2 sequences are SGHAT and FQNNGV. Trimming took 1 base from V and 2 from J, leaving 9 bases between them. This CDR3 region has 14 residues. This CDR3 reads CASSLVRLTYEQYF. CDR3 nucleotides: TGTGCCAGCAGCTTAGTTAGGTTAACCTACGAGCAGTACTTC.